This is a list of T cell receptor beta chains from one sample in a study of OX40 agonist ivuxolimab in advanced cancers. The assay was immunoSEQ multiplex PCR, and TCRdb's table has in-frame clones only and misses some. Among tens of thousands of clones listed, approximately 90% were seen once. The sequences come from CD4+ or CD8+ T cells sorted from blood, collected in a trial of the OX40 agonist ivuxolimab. The receptors were sampled from an adult with an advanced solid tumor such as melanoma, head and neck, liver or kidney cancer. The CDR3 runs from the conserved cysteine through the conserved F or W. The order of the fields is D gene, V gene, CDR3 protein. D genes are given only for firm matches.

d_gene: TRBD2
v_gene: TRBV9
CDR3aa: CASSAFSGDGETQYF

d_gene: .
v_gene: TRBV11-2
CDR3aa: CASSLGSRWNEKLFF

d_gene: .
v_gene: TRBV6-5
CDR3aa: CASSYPTGAPRETQYF

d_gene: TRBD1
v_gene: TRBV4-1
CDR3aa: CASSQAPTGLISPLHF

d_gene: TRBD2
v_gene: TRBV4-2
CDR3aa: CASSQDPLAGEADTQYF

d_gene: .
v_gene: TRBV21-1
CDR3aa: CARDRNRGETQYF

d_gene: TRBD2
v_gene: TRBV15
CDR3aa: CATSRDGTRNNEQFF

d_gene: TRBD2
v_gene: TRBV30
CDR3aa: CAWSVGLAGVYEQYF

d_gene: .
v_gene: TRBV4-2
CDR3aa: CASSPLGNQETQYF

d_gene: .
v_gene: TRBV18
CDR3aa: CASSPITGSIGYTF

d_gene: .
v_gene: TRBV7-2
CDR3aa: CASSLGRGPGPLNEQFF

d_gene: TRBD1
v_gene: TRBV7-9
CDR3aa: CASSRGQGKFNEQFF

d_gene: .
v_gene: TRBV4-1
CDR3aa: CASSPDWAAYEQYF